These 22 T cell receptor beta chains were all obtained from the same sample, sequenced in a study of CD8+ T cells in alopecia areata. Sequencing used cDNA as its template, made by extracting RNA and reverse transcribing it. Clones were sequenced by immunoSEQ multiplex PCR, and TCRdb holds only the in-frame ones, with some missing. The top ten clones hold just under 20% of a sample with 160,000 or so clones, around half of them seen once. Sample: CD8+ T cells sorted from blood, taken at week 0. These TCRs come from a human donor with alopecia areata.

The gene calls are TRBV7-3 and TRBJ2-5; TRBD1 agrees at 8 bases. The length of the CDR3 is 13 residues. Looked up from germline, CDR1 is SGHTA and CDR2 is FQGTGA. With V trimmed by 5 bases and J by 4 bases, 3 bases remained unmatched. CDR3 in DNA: TGTGCCAGCAGCCCCGGACAGGGAGAGACCCAGTACTTC. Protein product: CASSPGQGETQYF.

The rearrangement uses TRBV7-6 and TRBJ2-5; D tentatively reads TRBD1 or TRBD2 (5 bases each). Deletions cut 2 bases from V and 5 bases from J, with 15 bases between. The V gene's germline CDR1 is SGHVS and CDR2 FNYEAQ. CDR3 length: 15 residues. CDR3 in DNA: TGTGCCAGCAGCTTACCGGGACCCCCAAGCGAGACCCAGTACTTC. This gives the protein CASSLPGPPSETQYF. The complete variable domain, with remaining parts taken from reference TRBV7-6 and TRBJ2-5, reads GAGVSQSPRYKVTKRGQDVALRCDPISGHVSLYWYRQALGQGPEFLTYFNYEAQQDKSGLPNDRFSAERPEGSISTLTIQRTEQRDSAMYRCASSLPGPPSETQYFGPGTRLLVL.

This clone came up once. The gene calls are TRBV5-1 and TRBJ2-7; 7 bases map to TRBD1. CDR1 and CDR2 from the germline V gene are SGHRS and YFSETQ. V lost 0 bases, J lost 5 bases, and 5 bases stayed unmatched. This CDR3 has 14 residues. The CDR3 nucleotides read TGCGCCAGCAGCTTGGAAACAGGGGCGGACGAGCAGTACTTC. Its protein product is CASSLETGADEQYF. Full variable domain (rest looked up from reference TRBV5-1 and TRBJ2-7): KAGVTQTPRYLIKTRGQQVTLSCSPISGHRSVSWYQQTPGQGLQFLFEYFSETQRNKGNFPGRFSGRQFSNSRSEMNVSTLELGDSALYLCASSLETGADEQYFGPGTRLTVT.

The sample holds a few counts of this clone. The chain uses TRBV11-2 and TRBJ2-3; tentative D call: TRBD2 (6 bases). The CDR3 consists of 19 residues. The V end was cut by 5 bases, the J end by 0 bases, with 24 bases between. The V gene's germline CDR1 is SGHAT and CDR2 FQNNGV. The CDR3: CASSPYPSSAGPSTDTQYF. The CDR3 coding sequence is TGTGCCAGCAGCCCTTACCCTAGTTCGGCGGGGCCCAGCACAGATACGCAGTATTTT.

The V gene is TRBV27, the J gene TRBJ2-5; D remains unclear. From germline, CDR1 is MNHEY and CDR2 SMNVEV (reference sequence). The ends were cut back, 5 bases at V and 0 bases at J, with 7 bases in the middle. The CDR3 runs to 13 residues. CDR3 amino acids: CASSTPNQETQYF. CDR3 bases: TGTGCCAGCAGTACTCCGAACCAAGAGACCCAGTACTTC.

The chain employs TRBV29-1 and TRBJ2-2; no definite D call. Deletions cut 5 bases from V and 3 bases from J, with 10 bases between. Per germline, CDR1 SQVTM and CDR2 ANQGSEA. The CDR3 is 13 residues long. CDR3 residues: CSVRLYDTGELFF. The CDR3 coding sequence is TGCAGCGTTAGGTTGTATGACACCGGGGAGCTGTTTTTT.

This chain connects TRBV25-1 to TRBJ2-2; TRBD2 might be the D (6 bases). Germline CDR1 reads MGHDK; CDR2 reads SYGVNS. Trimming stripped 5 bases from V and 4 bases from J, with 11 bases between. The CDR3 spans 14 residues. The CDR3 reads CASSSGWGTGELFF. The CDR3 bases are TGTGCCAGCAGTAGCGGGTGGGGCACCGGGGAGCTGTTTTTT.

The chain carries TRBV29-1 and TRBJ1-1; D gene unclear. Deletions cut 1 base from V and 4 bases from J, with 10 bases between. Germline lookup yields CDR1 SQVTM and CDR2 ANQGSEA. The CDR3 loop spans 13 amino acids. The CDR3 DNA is TGCAGCGTTGAAGGATCGTCGGGCACTGAAGCTTTCTTT. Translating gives CSVEGSSGTEAFF. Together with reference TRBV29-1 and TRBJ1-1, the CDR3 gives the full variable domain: SAVISQKPSRDICQRGTSLTIQCQVDSQVTMMFWYRQQPGQSLTLIATANQGSEATYESGFVIDKFPISRPNLTFSTLTVSNMSPEDSSIYLCSVEGSSGTEAFFGQGTRLTVV.

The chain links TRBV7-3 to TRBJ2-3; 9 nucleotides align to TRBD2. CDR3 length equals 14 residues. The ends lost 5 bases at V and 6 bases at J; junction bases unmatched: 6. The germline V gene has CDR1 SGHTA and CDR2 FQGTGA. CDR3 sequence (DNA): TGTGCCAGCAGCCCGTTGACTAGCGGCGATACGCAGTATTTT. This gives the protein CASSPLTSGDTQYF.

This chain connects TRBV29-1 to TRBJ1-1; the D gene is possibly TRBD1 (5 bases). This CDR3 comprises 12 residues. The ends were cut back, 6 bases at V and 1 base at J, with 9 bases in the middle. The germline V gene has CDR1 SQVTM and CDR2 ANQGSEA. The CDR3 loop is CSVPTENTEAFF. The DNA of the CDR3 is TGCAGCGTACCGACAGAGAACACTGAAGCTTTCTTT.

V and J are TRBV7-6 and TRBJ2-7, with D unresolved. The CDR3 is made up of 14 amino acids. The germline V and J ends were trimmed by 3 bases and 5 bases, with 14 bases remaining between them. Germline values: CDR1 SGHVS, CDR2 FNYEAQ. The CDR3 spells CASSLMSLSNEQYF. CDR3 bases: TGTGCCAGCAGCTTGATGAGCCTAAGTAACGAGCAGTACTTC.

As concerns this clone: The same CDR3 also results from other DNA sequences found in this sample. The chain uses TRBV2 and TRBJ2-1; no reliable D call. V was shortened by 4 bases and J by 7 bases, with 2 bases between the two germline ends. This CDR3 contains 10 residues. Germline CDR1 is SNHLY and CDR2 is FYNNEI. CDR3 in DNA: TGTGCCAGCAGTGGGAATGAGCAGTTCTTC. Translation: CASSGNEQFF.

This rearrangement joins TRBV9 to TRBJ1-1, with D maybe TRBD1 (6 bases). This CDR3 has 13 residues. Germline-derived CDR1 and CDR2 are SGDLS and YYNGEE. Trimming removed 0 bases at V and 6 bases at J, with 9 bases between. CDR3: CASSVAAGAEAFF. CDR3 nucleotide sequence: TGTGCCAGCAGCGTAGCGGCAGGGGCTGAAGCTTTCTTT.

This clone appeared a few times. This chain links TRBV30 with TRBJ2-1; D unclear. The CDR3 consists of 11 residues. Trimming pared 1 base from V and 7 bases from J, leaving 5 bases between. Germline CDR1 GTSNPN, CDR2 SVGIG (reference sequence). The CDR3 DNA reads TGTGCCTGGAGTGCCCCAAATGAGCAGTTCTTC. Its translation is CAWSAPNEQFF.

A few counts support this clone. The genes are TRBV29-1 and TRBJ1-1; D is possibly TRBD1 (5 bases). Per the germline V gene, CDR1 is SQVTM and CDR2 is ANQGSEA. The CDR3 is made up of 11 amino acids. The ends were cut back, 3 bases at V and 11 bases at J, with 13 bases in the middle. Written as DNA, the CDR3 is TGCAGCGTTGAGGGACGGGGCGAGGCTTTCTTT. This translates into CSVEGRGEAFF.

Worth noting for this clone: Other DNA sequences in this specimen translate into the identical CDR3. In nucleotides, the CDR3 is TGTGCCAGCAGCACCTCTGGGGCCAACGTCCTGACTTTC. It encodes CASSTSGANVLTF. The chain employs TRBV9 and TRBJ2-6; D uncertain. Germline CDR1 SGDLS, CDR2 YYNGEE. The CDR3 is 13 amino acids. Trimming pared 4 bases from V and 0 bases from J, leaving 2 bases between.

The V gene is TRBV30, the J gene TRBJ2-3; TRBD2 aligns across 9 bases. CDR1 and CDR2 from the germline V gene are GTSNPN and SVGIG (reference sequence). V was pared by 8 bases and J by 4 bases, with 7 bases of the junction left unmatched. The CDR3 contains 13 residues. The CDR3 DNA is TGTGCCAGTAGCGGGGGAGGCGCAGATACGCAGTATTTT. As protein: CASSGGGADTQYF.

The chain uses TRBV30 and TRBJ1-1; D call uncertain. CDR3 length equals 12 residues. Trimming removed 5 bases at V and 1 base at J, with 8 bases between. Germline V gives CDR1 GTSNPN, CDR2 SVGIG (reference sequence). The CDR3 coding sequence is TGTGCCTGGGATCAGACGAACACTGAAGCTTTCTTT. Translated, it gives CAWDQTNTEAFF.

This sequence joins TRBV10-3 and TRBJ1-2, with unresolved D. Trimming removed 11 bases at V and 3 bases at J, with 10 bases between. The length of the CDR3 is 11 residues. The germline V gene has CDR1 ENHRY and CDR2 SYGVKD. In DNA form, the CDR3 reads TGTGCCGCCGGTAATGACTATGGCTACACCTTC. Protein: CAAGNDYGYTF.

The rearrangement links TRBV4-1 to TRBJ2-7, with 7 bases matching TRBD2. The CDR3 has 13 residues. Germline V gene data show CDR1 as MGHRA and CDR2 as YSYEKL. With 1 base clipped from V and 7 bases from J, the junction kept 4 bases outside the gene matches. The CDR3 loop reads CASSQAGGGEQYF. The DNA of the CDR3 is TGCGCCAGCAGCCAAGCGGGGGGTGGAGAGCAGTACTTC.

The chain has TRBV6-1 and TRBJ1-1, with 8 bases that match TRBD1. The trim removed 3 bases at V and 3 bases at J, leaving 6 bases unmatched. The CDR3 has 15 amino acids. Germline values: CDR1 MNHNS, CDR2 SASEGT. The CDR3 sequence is CASSDHRGKDTEAFF. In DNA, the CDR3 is TGTGCCAGCAGTGACCACAGGGGGAAAGACACTGAAGCTTTCTTT.

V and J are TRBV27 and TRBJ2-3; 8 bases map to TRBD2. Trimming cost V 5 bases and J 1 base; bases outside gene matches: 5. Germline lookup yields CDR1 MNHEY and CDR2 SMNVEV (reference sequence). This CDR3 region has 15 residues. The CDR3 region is CASSTPRGGTDTQYF. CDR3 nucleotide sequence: TGTGCCAGCAGTACACCGCGGGGGGGCACAGATACGCAGTATTTT.